This record concerns one T cell receptor beta chain sequence. Specified time point: pretreatment peripheral blood. The study collected 1 to 8 samples per patient, pretreatment and on-treatment. Data came from immunoSEQ multiplex PCR; TCRdb stores just in-frame clones and leaves some out. The table records approximately 90,000 clones, around 89% of them present only once. Germline values: CDR1 MDHEN, CDR2 SYDVKM. Trimming left V 7 bases short and J 9 bases short, with 13 bases between. The CDR3 is 11 amino acids. The data were obtained in a study of PD-L1 blockade in urothelial cancer. The overall study: Blood samples had a median of around 150,000 T cells.

This chain connects TRBV28 to TRBJ2-7; no firm D call. This TCR was sampled from a man aged 55 to 70 with urothelial cancer. The sample here was PBMCs, taken around atezolizumab (anti-PD-L1) treatment. The CDR3 sequence is CASTSPRGQYF. Here the CDR3 DNA reads TGTGCCAGCACCTCCCCTAGAGGGCAGTACTTC.